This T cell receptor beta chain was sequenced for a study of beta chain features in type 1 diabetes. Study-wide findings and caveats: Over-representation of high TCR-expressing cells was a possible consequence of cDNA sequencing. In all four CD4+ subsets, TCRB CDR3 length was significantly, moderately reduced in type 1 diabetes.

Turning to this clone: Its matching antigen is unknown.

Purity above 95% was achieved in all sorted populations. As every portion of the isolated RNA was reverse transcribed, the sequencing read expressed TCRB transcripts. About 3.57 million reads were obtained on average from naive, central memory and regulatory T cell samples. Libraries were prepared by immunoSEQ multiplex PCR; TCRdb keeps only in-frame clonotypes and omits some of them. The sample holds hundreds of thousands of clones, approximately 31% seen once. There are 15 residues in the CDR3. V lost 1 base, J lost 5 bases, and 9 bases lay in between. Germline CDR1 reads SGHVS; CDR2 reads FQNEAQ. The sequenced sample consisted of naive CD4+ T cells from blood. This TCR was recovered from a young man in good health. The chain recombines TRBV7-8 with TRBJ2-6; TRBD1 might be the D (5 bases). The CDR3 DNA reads TGTGCCAGCAGCTTAGACAGGATCCGGGCCAACGTCCTGACTTTC. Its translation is CASSLDRIRANVLTF.